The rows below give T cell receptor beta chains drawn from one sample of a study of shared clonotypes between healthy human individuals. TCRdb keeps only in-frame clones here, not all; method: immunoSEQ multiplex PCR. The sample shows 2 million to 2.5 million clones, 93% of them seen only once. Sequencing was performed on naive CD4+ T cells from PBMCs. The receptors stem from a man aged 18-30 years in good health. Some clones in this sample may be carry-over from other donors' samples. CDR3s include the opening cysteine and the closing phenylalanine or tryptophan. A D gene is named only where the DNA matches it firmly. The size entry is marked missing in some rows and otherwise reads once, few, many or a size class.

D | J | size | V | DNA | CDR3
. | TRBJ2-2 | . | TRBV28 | TGTGCCAGCAGGCCTTCCGGGGTCCAGGGGAACACCGGGGAGCTGTTTTTT | CASRPSGVQGNTGELFF
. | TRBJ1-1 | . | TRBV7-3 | TGTGCCAGCAGCTTAATTCCCGGAACAGGACCGGCTTTCTTT | CASSLIPGTGPAFF
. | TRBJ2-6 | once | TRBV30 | TGTGCCTGGAGACCGGGACTGGAGCTTTGGGGGGCCAACGTCCTGACTTTC | CAWRPGLELWGANVLTF
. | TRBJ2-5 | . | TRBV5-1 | TGCGCCAGCAGCTTGGGTGTCAGGGGCTACCAAGAGACCCAGTACTTC | CASSLGVRGYQETQYF
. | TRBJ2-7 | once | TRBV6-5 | TGTGCCACCAAATTAGGAGGAGGAGGCCCTTACGAGCAGTACTTC | CATKLGGGGPYEQYF
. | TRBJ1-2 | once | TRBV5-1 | TGCGCCAGCAGCTTCCCGGGGGCGGCTAACTATGGCTACACCTTC | CASSFPGAANYGYTF
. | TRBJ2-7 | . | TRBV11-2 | TGTGCCAGCAGCTTGTCTTACTTCTCCTACGAGCAGTACTTC | CASSLSYFSYEQYF
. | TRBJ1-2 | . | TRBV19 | TGTGCCAGTAGACGAAAGGGGGAGGCCTATGGCTACACCTTC | CASRRKGEAYGYTF
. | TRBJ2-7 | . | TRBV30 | TGTGCCTGGAGTTTCTGGGGCGAGCAGTACTTC | CAWSFWGEQYF
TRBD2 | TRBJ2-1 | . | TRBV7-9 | TGTGCCAGCAGCTCAAATAGCGGGGTCTCCTACAATGAGCAGTTCTTC | CASSSNSGVSYNEQFF
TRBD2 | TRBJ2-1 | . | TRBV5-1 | TGCGCCAGCAGCTTGGCGACTAGCGGGAGCTTGCAGTTCTTC | CASSLATSGSLQFF
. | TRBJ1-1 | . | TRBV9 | TGTGCCAGCAGCGTAGCGACTGGGGCTTTGGACACTGAAGCTTTCTTT | CASSVATGALDTEAFF
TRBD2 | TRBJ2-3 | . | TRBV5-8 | TGTGCCAGCAGCTTGGTGACTAGCGGGATTGATACGCAGTATTTT | CASSLVTSGIDTQYF
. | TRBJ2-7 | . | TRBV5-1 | TGCGCCAGCAGCTACGGACAGCTACAAACCTACGAGCAGTACTTC | CASSYGQLQTYEQYF
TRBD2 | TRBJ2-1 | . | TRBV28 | TGTGCCACCAGACCCAGGACTAGCGGGAGATATGAGCAGTTCTTC | CATRPRTSGRYEQFF
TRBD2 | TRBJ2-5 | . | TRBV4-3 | TGCGCCAGCAGCCAACGATCAGCTATAGCGGGAGGGACCCAGTACTTC | CASSQRSAIAGGTQYF
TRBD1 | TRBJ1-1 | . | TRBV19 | TGTGCCAGTAACGACAGGGTCAAAGCTTTCTTT | CASNDRVKAFF